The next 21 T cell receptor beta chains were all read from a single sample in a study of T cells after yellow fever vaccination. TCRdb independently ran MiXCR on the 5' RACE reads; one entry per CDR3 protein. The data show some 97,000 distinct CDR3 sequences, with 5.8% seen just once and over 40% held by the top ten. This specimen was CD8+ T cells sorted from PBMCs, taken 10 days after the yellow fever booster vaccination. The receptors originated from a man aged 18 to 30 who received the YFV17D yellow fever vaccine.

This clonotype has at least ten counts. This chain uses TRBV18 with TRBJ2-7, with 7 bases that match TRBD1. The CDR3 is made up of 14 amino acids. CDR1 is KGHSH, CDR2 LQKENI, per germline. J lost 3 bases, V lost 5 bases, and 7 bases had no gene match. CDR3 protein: CASSGDRELYEQYF. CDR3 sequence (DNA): TGTGCCAGCTCAGGCGACAGGGAGCTCTACGAGCAGTACTTC.

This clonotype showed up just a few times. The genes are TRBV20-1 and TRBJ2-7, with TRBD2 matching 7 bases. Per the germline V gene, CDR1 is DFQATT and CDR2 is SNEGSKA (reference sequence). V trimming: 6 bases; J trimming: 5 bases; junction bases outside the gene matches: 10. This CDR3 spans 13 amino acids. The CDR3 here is CSARLAPENEQYF. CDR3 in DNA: TGCAGTGCGCGACTAGCCCCGGAGAACGAGCAGTACTTC.

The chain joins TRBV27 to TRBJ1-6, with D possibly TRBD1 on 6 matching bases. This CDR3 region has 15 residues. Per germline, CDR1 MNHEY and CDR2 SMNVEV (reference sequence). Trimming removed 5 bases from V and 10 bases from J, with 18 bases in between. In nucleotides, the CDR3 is TGTGCCAGCAGTCAGGGGAGTAGGGTTTACTCACCCCTCCACTTT. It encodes CASSQGSRVYSPLHF.

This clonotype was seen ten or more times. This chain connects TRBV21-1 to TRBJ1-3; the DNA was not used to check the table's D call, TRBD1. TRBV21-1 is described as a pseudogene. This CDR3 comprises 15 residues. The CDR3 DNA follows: TGTGCCAGCAGCAAAGATGTCCTCTCTGGAAACACCATATATTTT. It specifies CASSKDVLSGNTIYF.

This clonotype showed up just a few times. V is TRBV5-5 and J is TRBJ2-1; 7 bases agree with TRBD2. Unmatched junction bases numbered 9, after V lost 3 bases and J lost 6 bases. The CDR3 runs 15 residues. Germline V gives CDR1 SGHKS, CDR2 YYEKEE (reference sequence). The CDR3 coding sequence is TGTGCCAGCAGCTGGACTGACGGGGGGAGCAATGAGCAGTTCTTC. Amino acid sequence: CASSWTDGGSNEQFF.

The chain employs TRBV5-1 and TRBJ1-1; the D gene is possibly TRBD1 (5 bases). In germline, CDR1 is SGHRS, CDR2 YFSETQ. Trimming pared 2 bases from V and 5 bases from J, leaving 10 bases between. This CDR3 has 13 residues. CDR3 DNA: TGCGCCAGCAGCTTCTCGAGGGGAACTGAAGCTTTCTTT. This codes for CASSFSRGTEAFF.

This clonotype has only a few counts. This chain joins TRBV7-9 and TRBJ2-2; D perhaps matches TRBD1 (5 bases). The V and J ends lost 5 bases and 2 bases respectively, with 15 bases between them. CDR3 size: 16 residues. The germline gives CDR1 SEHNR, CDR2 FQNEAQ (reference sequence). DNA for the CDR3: TGTGCCAGCAGCACCGGCAGGGCTCGTAACACCGGGGAGCTGTTTTTT. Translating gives CASSTGRARNTGELFF. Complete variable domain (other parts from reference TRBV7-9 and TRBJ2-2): DTGVSQNPRHKITKRGQNVTFRCDPISEHNRLYWYRQTLGQGPEFLTYFQNEAQLEKSRLLSDRFSAERPKGSFSTLEIQRTEQGDSAMYLCASSTGRARNTGELFFGEGSRLTVL.

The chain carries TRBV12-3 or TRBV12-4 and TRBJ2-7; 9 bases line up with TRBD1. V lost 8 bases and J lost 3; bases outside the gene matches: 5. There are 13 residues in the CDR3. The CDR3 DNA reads TGTGCCAGCTGGAGGACAGGGGTCTACGAGCAGTACTTC. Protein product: CASWRTGVYEQYF.

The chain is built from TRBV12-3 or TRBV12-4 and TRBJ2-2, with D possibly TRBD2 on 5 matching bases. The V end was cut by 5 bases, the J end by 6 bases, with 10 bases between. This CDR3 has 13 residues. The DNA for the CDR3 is TGTGCCAGCAGTAACGCGGGTGCCGGGGAGCTGTTTTTT. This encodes CASSNAGAGELFF.

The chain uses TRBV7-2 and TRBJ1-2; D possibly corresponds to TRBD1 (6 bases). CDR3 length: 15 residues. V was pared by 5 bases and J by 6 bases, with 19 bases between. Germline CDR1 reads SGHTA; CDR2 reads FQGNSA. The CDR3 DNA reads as TGTGCCAGCAGCGTTTCAGGGGCTCCCTCCCATGGCTACACCTTC. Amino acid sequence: CASSVSGAPSHGYTF.

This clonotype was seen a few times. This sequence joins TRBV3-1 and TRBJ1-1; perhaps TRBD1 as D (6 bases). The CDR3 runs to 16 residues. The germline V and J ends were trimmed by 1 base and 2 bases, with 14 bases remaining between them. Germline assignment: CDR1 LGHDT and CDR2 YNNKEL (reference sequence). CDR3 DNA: TGTGCCAGCAGCCAAGTTGTCGGGACACGTAACACTGAAGCTTTCTTT. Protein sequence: CASSQVVGTRNTEAFF.

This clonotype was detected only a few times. The CDR3 DNA reads as TGTGCCAGCAGCTCCGAGGGCACAGATACGCAGTATTTT. Translating it yields CASSSEGTDTQYF. J is TRBJ2-3 and V is TRBV11-2; D call uncertain. Germline V lookup: CDR1 SGHAT, CDR2 FQNNGV. The CDR3 consists of 13 residues. V was shortened by 4 bases and J by 1 base, with 6 bases between the two germline ends.

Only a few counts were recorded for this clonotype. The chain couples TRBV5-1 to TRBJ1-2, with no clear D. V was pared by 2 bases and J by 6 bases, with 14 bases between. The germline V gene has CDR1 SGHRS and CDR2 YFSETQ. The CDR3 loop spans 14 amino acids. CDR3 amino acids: CASSFARGYNGYTF. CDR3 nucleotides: TGCGCCAGCAGCTTTGCCCGAGGGTACAATGGCTACACCTTC.

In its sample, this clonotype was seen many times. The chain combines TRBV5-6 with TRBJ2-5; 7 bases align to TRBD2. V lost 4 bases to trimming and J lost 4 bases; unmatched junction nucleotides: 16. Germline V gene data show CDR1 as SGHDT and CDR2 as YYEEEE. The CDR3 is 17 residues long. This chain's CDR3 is CASSRNLAAGLRETQYF. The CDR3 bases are TGTGCCAGCAGCCGAAATTTGGCAGCGGGGCTTCGAGAGACCCAGTACTTC.

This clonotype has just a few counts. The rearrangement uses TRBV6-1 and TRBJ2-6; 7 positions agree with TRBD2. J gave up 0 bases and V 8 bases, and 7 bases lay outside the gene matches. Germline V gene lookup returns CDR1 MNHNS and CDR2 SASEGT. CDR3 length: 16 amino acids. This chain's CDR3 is CASSPGGGSGANVLTF. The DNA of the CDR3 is TGTGCCAGCTCCCCTGGGGGGGGCTCTGGGGCCAACGTCCTGACTTTC.

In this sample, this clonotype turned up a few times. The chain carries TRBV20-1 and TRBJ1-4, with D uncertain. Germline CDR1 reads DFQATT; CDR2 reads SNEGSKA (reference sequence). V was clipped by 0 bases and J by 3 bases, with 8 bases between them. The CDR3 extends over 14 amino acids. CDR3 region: CSARDRPSNEKLFF. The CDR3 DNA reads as TGCAGTGCTAGAGATAGACCGTCTAATGAAAAACTGTTTTTT.

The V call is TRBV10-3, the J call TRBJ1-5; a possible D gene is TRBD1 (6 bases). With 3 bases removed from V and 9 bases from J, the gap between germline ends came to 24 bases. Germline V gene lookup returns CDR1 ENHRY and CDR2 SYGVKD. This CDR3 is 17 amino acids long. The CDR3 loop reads CAISEVDPRRGGRPQHF. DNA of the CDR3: TGTGCCATCAGTGAAGTAGATCCCCGCAGGGGAGGAAGGCCCCAGCATTTT.

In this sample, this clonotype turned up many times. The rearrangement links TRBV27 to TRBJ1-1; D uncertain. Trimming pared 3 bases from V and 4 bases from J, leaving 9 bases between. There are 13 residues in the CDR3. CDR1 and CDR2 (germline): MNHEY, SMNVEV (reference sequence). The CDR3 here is CASSFKETTEAFF. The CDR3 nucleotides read TGTGCCAGCAGTTTTAAAGAGACCACTGAAGCTTTCTTT.

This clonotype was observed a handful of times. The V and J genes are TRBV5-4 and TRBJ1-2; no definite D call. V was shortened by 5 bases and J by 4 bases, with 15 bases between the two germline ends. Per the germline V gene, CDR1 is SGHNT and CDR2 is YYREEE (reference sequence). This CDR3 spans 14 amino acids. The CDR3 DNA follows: TGTGCCAGCAGTGGACTCTCGGCGGGCTATGGCTACACCTTC. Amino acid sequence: CASSGLSAGYGYTF.

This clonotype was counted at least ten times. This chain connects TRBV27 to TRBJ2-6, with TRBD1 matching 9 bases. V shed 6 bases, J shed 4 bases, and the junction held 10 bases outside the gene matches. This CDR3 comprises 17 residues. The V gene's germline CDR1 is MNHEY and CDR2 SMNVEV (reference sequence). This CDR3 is CASSQWTGVLGANVLTF. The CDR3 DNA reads TGTGCCAGCAGCCAGTGGACAGGGGTGTTAGGGGCCAACGTCCTGACTTTC. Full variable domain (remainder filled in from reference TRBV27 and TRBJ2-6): EAQVTQNPRYLITVTGKKLTVTCSQNMNHEYMSWYRQDPGLGLRQIYYSMNVEVTDKGDVPEGYKVSRKEKRNFPLILESPSPNQTSLYFCASSQWTGVLGANVLTFGAGSRLTVL.

The CDR3 DNA sequence: TGCGCCAGCAGCTTGGGGCCCAATGAGGGGGCAACCTACAATGAGCAGTTCTTC. It specifies CASSLGPNEGATYNEQFF. The V and J genes are TRBV5-1 and TRBJ2-1; TRBD1 aligns across 7 bases. The CDR3 runs to 18 residues. The J segment lost 2 bases and the V segment lost 0 bases, leaving 11 bases of the junction unmatched. Germline V gene sequence: CDR1 SGHRS, CDR2 YFSETQ.